This T cell receptor (beta chain) was identified during a study of blood T cell repertoires in COVID-19. Study-wide context: Spain, Italy and the United States supplied samples that represented acute and convalescent COVID-19. From T cells, B-cell-depleted T cells, or PBMCs came the material, which was cDNA or gDNA.

Germline V lookup: CDR1 SGHNT, CDR2 YENEEA. The CDR3 is made up of 15 amino acids. Trimming took 4 bases from V and 4 from J; bases not matched to a gene: 5. Study processing details: Estimates of nucleated cell counts were drawn from the amplification of reference gene primers. The assay was immunoSEQ multiplex PCR, and TCRdb's table has in-frame clones only and misses some. The V and J calls and clone size were taken over from that table, and D and trimming were inferred from the DNA. The top ten hold 6.5% to 7% of the sample, which has approximately 390,000 clones, 85% to 90% seen once. This sequence was found in a man between 18 and 29 years old with active or convalescent COVID-19. The chain links TRBV11-3 to TRBJ2-3; 10 nucleotides line up with TRBD1. Sample: peripheral blood. CDR3 sequence: CASSYGQGGPDTQYF. In nucleotides, the CDR3 is TGTGCCAGCAGCTACGGACAGGGGGGTCCAGATACGCAGTATTTT.